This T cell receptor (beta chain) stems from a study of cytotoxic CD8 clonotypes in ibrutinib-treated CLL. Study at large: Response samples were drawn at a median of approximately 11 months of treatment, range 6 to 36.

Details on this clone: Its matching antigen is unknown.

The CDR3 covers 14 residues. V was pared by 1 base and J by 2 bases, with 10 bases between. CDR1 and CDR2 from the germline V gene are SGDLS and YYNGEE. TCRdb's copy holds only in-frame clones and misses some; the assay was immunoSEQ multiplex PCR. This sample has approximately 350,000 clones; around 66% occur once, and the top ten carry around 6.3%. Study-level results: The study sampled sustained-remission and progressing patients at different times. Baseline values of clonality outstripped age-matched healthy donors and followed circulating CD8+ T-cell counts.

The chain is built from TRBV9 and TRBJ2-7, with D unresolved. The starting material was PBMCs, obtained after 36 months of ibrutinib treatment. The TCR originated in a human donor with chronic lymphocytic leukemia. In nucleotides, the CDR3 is TGTGCCAGCAGCGTAACTCTAGGCACCTACGAGCAGTACTTC. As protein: CASSVTLGTYEQYF.